The 11 T cell receptor beta chains presented below share a single source sample, sequenced in a study of metastatic and nonmetastatic thyroid tumors. With MiXCR, TCRdb reprocessed the PCR reads. The data show 6,000 or so clones, with roughly 15% seen just once and around 10% held by the top ten. Until they underwent thyroid surgery, no patient had received any treatment. Material: tumor tissue. Receptor source: a male donor with papillary thyroid cancer or a benign thyroid nodule (not recorded which). Some clones in this sample may be carry-over from other donors' samples.

This clone was seen more than once but under ten times. V gene TRBV6-2 or TRBV6-3 combines with J gene TRBJ1-6; D possibly corresponds to TRBD1 (5 bases). V shed 5 bases and J shed 8 bases, with 22 bases lying between them. The length of the CDR3 is 17 residues. The germline V gene encodes CDR1 MNHEY and CDR2 SVGEGT. The CDR3 is CASSPADRTRLDSPLHF. The DNA of the CDR3 is TGTGCCAGCAGTCCAGCAGACAGAACTAGGTTGGATTCACCCCTCCACTTT.

In this sample, this clone turned up many times. The V and J genes are TRBV7-2 and TRBJ2-1; 8 bases match TRBD2. The V segment lost 1 base and the J segment 8 bases; nucleotides outside the gene matches: 22. This CDR3 is 20 amino acids long. The germline V gene encodes CDR1 SGHTA and CDR2 FQGNSA. In nucleotides, the CDR3 is TGTGCCAGCAGCTTAGGGCGTAGAGGGTTCGGGACTAGGGAAGGGCATGAGCAGTTCTTC. This gives the protein CASSLGRRGFGTREGHEQFF.

Many counts were recorded for this clone. The V call is TRBV13, the J call TRBJ2-7; weak D call: TRBD1 (8 bases). The CDR3 contains 16 residues. The germline gives CDR1 PRHDT, CDR2 FYEKMQ (reference sequence). The germline V and J ends were trimmed by 0 bases and 8 bases, with 20 bases remaining between them. This chain's CDR3 is CASSLGTGGDPYKQYF. In nucleotides, the CDR3 is TGTGCCAGCAGCTTAGGCACAGGGGGGGACCCTTATAAGCAGTACTTC.

This clone is medium-sized (0.01 to 0.1%) in the sample. This rearrangement joins TRBV11-3 to TRBJ2-2; D possibly uses TRBD1 or TRBD2 (5 bases each). V was trimmed by 3 bases and J by 6 bases, leaving 11 bases between them. The germline V gene encodes CDR1 SGHNT and CDR2 YENEEA. The CDR3 contains 14 residues. The CDR3 sequence is CASSFGTAAGELFF. The CDR3 nucleotides read TGTGCCAGCAGCTTTGGGACGGCTGCCGGGGAGCTGTTTTTT.

By sample share, this clone is medium-sized. The V and J genes are TRBV6-5 and TRBJ1-5; 7 positions match TRBD1. The CDR3 has 15 residues. Germline CDR1 MNHEY, CDR2 SVGAGI. The J segment lost 3 bases and the V segment lost 0 bases, leaving 2 bases of the junction unmatched. The CDR3 protein is CASSYSDRDNQPQHF. The DNA for the CDR3 is TGTGCCAGCAGTTACTCAGACAGGGACAATCAGCCCCAGCATTTT.

The chain carries TRBV6-2 or TRBV6-3 and TRBJ2-1, with 13 bases aligning to TRBD2. Germline assignment: CDR1 MNHEY and CDR2 SVGEGT. The CDR3 contains 17 residues. The V gene end was trimmed by 2 bases and the J gene end by 4 bases; junction bases not matched to a gene: 5. CDR3 sequence (DNA): TGTGCCAGCAGTTACACACCGACTAGCGGGAGGTACAATGAGCAGTTCTTC. Translation: CASSYTPTSGRYNEQFF.

This clone was picked up many times. The rearrangement links TRBV7-2 to TRBJ2-3; no definite D call. V lost 5 bases and J lost 0, with 18 bases in between. CDR1 is SGHTA and CDR2 is FQGNSA in the germline V gene. This CDR3 contains 17 residues. The CDR3, as DNA: TGTGCCAGCAGCCGCCTTAGGAGCGCAACTAGCACAGATACGCAGTATTTT. Its translation is CASSRLRSATSTDTQYF. Combining the CDR3 with reference TRBV7-2 and TRBJ2-3 gives the whole variable domain GAGVSQSPSNKVTEKGKDVELRCDPISGHTALYWYRQSLGQGLEFLIYFQGNSAPDKSGLPSDRFSAERTGGSVSTLTIQRTQQEDSAVYLCASSRLRSATSTDTQYFGPGTRLTVL.

As for this clone: A much more abundant neighbour one base away suggests this may be a read error. This chain links TRBV28 with TRBJ1-2; 7 nucleotides match TRBD1. CDR3 size: 15 residues. The germline gives CDR1 MDHEN, CDR2 SYDVKM. Trimming removed 5 bases from V and 10 bases from J; junction bases left unmatched: 16. The CDR3: CASSAIRGQQGYYTF. The CDR3 DNA reads TGTGCCAGCAGTGCCATCAGGGGACAGCAGGGGTACTACACCTTC.

Ten or more counts support this clone. The J gene is TRBJ1-2, the V gene TRBV18; weak D call: TRBD1 (5 bases). Germline-derived CDR1 and CDR2 are KGHSH and LQKENI. The V end was cut by 2 bases, the J end by 5 bases, with 12 bases between. The CDR3 is made up of 14 amino acids. The DNA for the CDR3 is TGTGCCAGCTCACCAGGCGAGGGGCCGTATGGCTACACCTTC. Its protein is CASSPGEGPYGYTF. Together with reference TRBV18 and TRBJ1-2, the CDR3 gives the full variable domain: NAGVMQNPRHLVRRRGQEARLRCSPMKGHSHVYWYRQLPEEGLKFMVYLQKENIIDESGMPKERFSAEFPKEGPSILRIQQVVRGDSAAYFCASSPGEGPYGYTFGSGTRLTVV.

This clone is termed medium-sized (0.01 to 0.1%). The V gene is TRBV27, the J gene TRBJ2-3, with 10 nucleotides matching TRBD1. Germline V gives CDR1 MNHEY, CDR2 SMNVEV (reference sequence). The trim removed 6 bases at V and 1 base at J, leaving 4 bases unmatched. The CDR3 totals 15 residues. CDR3: CASRGTGVGTDTQYF. CDR3 bases: TGTGCCAGCAGAGGGACAGGGGTGGGCACAGATACGCAGTATTTT.

This clone is classed as medium-sized. The rearrangement links TRBV6-1 to TRBJ1-3; D is uncertain. Trimming cost V 5 bases and J 7 bases, with 12 bases left between them. Germline V gene lookup returns CDR1 MNHNS and CDR2 SASEGT. This CDR3 has 13 residues. CDR3 bases: TGTGCCAGCAGTCCTATACTGGGGAACACCATATATTTT. Translated, it gives CASSPILGNTIYF.